A single sample is the source of the 32 T cell receptor beta chains below, sequenced in a study of T cell repertoires in cytomegalovirus infection. From the reads, TCRdb called clonotypes with MiXCR, one entry per CDR3 protein. This sample yields fewer than 550,000 distinct CDR3 sequences, of which about 25% are seen a single time; roughly 13% belongs to the top ten. The sequenced sample consisted of PBMCs. The receptors stem from a human donor in good health (CMV status not recorded). Some clones in this sample may be carry-over from other donors' samples.

The J gene is TRBJ2-1, the V gene TRBV27; D may be TRBD2 (6 bases). This CDR3 spans 17 amino acids. With 6 bases removed from V and 0 bases from J, the gap between germline ends came to 18 bases. Germline V gives CDR1 MNHEY, CDR2 SMNVEV (reference sequence). CDR3 sequence reads: CASSFTGLRNSYNEQFF. The CDR3 DNA is TGTGCCAGCAGCTTTACCGGACTAAGGAACTCCTACAATGAGCAGTTCTTC.

This clonotype was observed a handful of times. The chain combines TRBV6-5 with TRBJ2-2; 7 nucleotides match TRBD2. V shed 2 bases, J shed 8 bases, and the junction held 8 bases outside the gene matches. The CDR3 extends over 15 amino acids. CDR1 and CDR2 (germline): MNHEY, SVGAGI. This chain's CDR3 is CASSYTAGSPGELFF. The CDR3 DNA sequence: TGTGCCAGCAGTTACACAGCGGGAAGCCCGGGGGAGCTGTTTTTT.

This clonotype has ten or more counts. J is TRBJ2-7 and V is TRBV7-3, with 7 positions matching TRBD2. The junction had 7 bases not matched to a gene; V was cut back by 2 bases and J by 3 bases. CDR1 SGHTA and CDR2 FQGTGA come from the germline V gene. The CDR3 extends over 15 amino acids. The CDR3 reads CASSLLADGLYEQYF. The CDR3 DNA follows: TGTGCCAGCAGCTTACTAGCGGACGGCCTCTACGAGCAGTACTTC.

This chain connects TRBV11-2 to TRBJ1-2; D not resolved. The ends were cut back, 5 bases at V and 7 bases at J, with 11 bases in the middle. This CDR3 contains 12 residues. Germline V gene lookup returns CDR1 SGHAT and CDR2 FQNNGV. The CDR3 DNA follows: TGTGCCAGCAGCCGTTTCGAGGTTGGCTACACCTTC. Its protein is CASSRFEVGYTF.

This clonotype was counted a few times. The chain uses TRBV29-1 and TRBJ1-2; D is ambiguous. The length of the CDR3 is 16 residues. The germline V gene encodes CDR1 SQVTM and CDR2 ANQGSEA. Trimming took 5 bases from V and 2 from J, leaving 21 bases between them. The chain's CDR3 is CSVTPLGTDGNYGYTF. CDR3 DNA sequence: TGCAGCGTTACACCTTTAGGAACGGACGGGAACTATGGCTACACCTTC.

The chain is built from TRBV5-4 and TRBJ2-2; D might be TRBD2 (5 bases). Trimming cost V 4 bases and J 7 bases, with 8 bases left between them. CDR1 is SGHNT and CDR2 is YYREEE in the germline V gene (reference sequence). CDR3 length: 12 amino acids. CDR3 nucleotides: TGTGCCAGCAGCCCGGGGTACGGGGAGCTGTTTTTT. Residues: CASSPGYGELFF.

The chain is built from TRBV30 and TRBJ2-3; 10 nucleotides align to TRBD1. The V gene end was trimmed by 1 base and the J gene end by 6 bases; junction bases not matched to a gene: 4. CDR1 and CDR2 (germline): GTSNPN, SVGIG (reference sequence). CDR3 length equals 14 residues. Here the CDR3 reads CAWSGGQGKDTQYF. The CDR3 coding sequence is TGTGCCTGGAGTGGGGGACAGGGGAAGGATACGCAGTATTTT.

This clonotype was counted ten times or more. The chain joins TRBV7-2 to TRBJ2-7; D is perhaps TRBD1 (5 bases). This CDR3 has 13 residues. CDR1 is SGHTA and CDR2 is FQGNSA in the germline V gene. Deletions cut 1 base from V and 10 bases from J, with 14 bases between. The CDR3 here is CASSLDVMGQQYF. CDR3 nucleotides: TGTGCCAGCAGCTTAGACGTTATGGGGCAACAGTACTTC.

This clonotype was observed many times. The V gene is TRBV7-2, the J gene TRBJ2-3; TRBD2 might be the D (6 bases). The CDR3 length is 13 residues. Germline V lookup: CDR1 SGHTA, CDR2 FQGNSA. V lost 5 bases to trimming and J lost 6 bases, with 12 bases between them. DNA of the CDR3: TGTGCCAGCAGCGACGGGAGTTGGGATACGCAGTATTTT. This encodes CASSDGSWDTQYF. Filled out from reference TRBV7-2 and TRBJ2-3, the complete variable domain reads GAGVSQSPSNKVTEKGKDVELRCDPISGHTALYWYRQSLGQGLEFLIYFQGNSAPDKSGLPSDRFSAERTGGSVSTLTIQRTQQEDSAVYLCASSDGSWDTQYFGPGTRLTVL.

The chain is built from TRBV25-1 and TRBJ1-6; no reliable D call. This CDR3 comprises 14 residues. V was cut by 7 bases and J by 9 bases, with 16 bases left in between. CDR1 is MGHDK and CDR2 is SYGVNS in the germline V gene. CDR3 protein: CASNERVVGSPLHF. As DNA, the CDR3 is TGTGCCAGCAACGAAAGGGTTGTAGGTTCACCCCTCCACTTT.

This clonotype has only one observation. The CDR3 DNA follows: TGTGCCAGCAGTTGGACAGGGGGTGGGTACGAGCAGTACTTC. This gives the protein CASSWTGGGYEQYF. V usage is TRBV28 and J usage is TRBJ2-7; 10 positions match TRBD1. Germline values: CDR1 MDHEN, CDR2 SYDVKM. CDR3 length: 14 residues. The J segment lost 4 bases and the V segment lost 4 bases, leaving 4 bases of the junction unmatched.

This clonotype came up a few times. A junction end diverges from the germline sequence, so it may reflect a read error. The chain joins TRBV27 to TRBJ2-1; TRBD2 aligns across 8 bases. Germline V gene sequence: CDR1 MNHEY, CDR2 SMNVEV (reference sequence). CDR3 length: 15 amino acids. As DNA, the CDR3 is TGTGCCAGCAGGAAAGAACTAGCGGAAGCCAATGAGTTGATCTTC. Protein product: CASRKELAEANELIF.

This clonotype has only a few counts. This sequence joins TRBV12-3 or TRBV12-4 and TRBJ1-1; tentative D call: TRBD1 (5 bases). The V end was cut by 5 bases, the J end by 10 bases, with 14 bases between. The length of the CDR3 is 12 residues. CDR3: CASSRGRRGAFF. CDR3 nucleotides: TGTGCCAGCAGTCGGGGACGGCGCGGAGCTTTCTTT.

The chain combines TRBV29-1 with TRBJ1-2, with D tentatively TRBD1 (6 bases). In germline, CDR1 is SQVTM, CDR2 ANQGSEA. CDR3 size: 12 residues. Trimming shortened V by 3 bases and J by 3 bases, and 8 bases separated the two germline ends. The CDR3 DNA follows: TGCAGCGTTGACGGGGGGCACTATGGCTACACCTTC. Its protein is CSVDGGHYGYTF.

This clonotype was picked up many times. V usage is TRBV12-3 or TRBV12-4 and J usage is TRBJ2-1; 11 nucleotides line up with TRBD2. Losses at the gene ends were 7 bases for V and 3 bases for J; bases not matched to a gene: 8. This CDR3 region has 16 residues. The DNA of the CDR3 is TGTGCCAGCACTCGGCATACTAGCGGGAGCTACAATGAGCAGTTCTTC. Amino acids: CASTRHTSGSYNEQFF.

The sample holds many counts of this clonotype. The DNA of the CDR3 is TGTGCCAGTAGTATAGGGAGGCAGGGGAAAAATGAGCAGTTCTTC. Translating gives CASSIGRQGKNEQFF. This chain connects TRBV19 to TRBJ2-1; tentative D call: TRBD1 (6 bases). The CDR3 has 15 residues. V lost 1 base, J lost 7 bases, and 14 bases lay in between. Looked up from germline, CDR1 is LNHDA and CDR2 is SQIVND (reference sequence).

This sequence joins TRBV11-3 and TRBJ1-3, with 7 bases identical to TRBD1. J lost 7 bases, V lost 3 bases, and 12 bases had no gene match. Germline V gene lookup returns CDR1 SGHNT and CDR2 YENEEA. The CDR3 spans 16 residues. The CDR3 spells CASSLDHRGYGNTIYF. In DNA, the CDR3 is TGTGCCAGCAGCTTGGACCACAGGGGTTATGGGAACACCATATATTTT.

The sample holds a few counts of this clonotype. This chain connects TRBV12-3 or TRBV12-4 to TRBJ1-1; D ambiguous. With 2 bases removed from V and 6 bases from J, the gap between germline ends came to 13 bases. CDR3 length: 14 amino acids. The CDR3 DNA sequence: TGTGCCAGCAGTTTAAGGTCCGGTAGCCCTGAAGCTTTCTTT. This codes for CASSLRSGSPEAFF.

The CDR3 sequence: CASSAQVWYEQYF. As DNA, the CDR3 is TGCGCCAGCAGTGCTCAGGTCTGGTACGAGCAGTACTTC. V is TRBV10-2 and J is TRBJ2-7; D ambiguous. Germline V gives CDR1 WSHSY, CDR2 SAAADI. The CDR3 has 13 residues. Trimming took off 4 bases at V and 4 bases at J, with 11 bases between the two ends.

The sample holds a few counts of this clonotype. The V call is TRBV7-2, the J call TRBJ2-7; 7 nucleotides line up with TRBD1. Looked up from germline, CDR1 is SGHTA and CDR2 is FQGNSA. J gave up 1 base and V 5 bases, and 5 bases lay outside the gene matches. This CDR3 is 14 amino acids long. The DNA of the CDR3 is TGTGCCAGCAGCCTAGACAGGGTATCCTACGAGCAGTACTTC. It encodes CASSLDRVSYEQYF.

This clonotype was seen only a few times. The chain employs TRBV7-9 and TRBJ2-2; 9 bases agree with TRBD1. Germline CDR1 and CDR2: SEHNR and FQNEAQ (reference sequence). The CDR3 length is 16 residues. Losses at the gene ends were 5 bases for V and 0 bases for J; bases not matched to a gene: 4. CDR3 sequence (DNA): TGTGCCAGCAGCCTACAGGGGGCTGCGAACACCGGGGAGCTGTTTTTT. Protein sequence: CASSLQGAANTGELFF. The complete variable domain, with remaining parts taken from reference TRBV7-9 and TRBJ2-2, reads DTGVSQNPRHKITKRGQNVTFRCDPISEHNRLYWYRQTLGQGPEFLTYFQNEAQLEKSRLLSDRFSAERPKGSFSTLEIQRTEQGDSAMYLCASSLQGAANTGELFFGEGSRLTVL.

This chain uses TRBV19 with TRBJ2-5; D is unresolved. There are 13 residues in the CDR3. From germline, CDR1 is LNHDA and CDR2 SQIVND (reference sequence). The V end was cut by 1 base, the J end by 4 bases, with 7 bases between. The CDR3 here is CASSIVWAETQYF. In nucleotides, the CDR3 is TGTGCCAGTAGTATAGTTTGGGCAGAGACCCAGTACTTC. Full variable domain (rest looked up from reference TRBV19 and TRBJ2-5): DGGITQSPKYLFRKEGQNVTLSCEQNLNHDAMYWYRQDPGQGLRLIYYSQIVNDFQKGDIAEGYSVSREKKESFPLTVTSAQKNPTAFYLCASSIVWAETQYFGPGTRLLVL.

This clonotype has only a few counts. The V call is TRBV2, the J call TRBJ1-1; D is unresolved. This CDR3 is built from 13 residues. V lost 6 bases and J 0 bases, leaving 8 bases between the germline ends. The V gene's germline CDR1 is SNHLY and CDR2 FYNNEI. CDR3 coding DNA: TGTGCCAGCAGGGGAGACGTGAACACTGAAGCTTTCTTT. Its protein product is CASRGDVNTEAFF.

The chain joins TRBV19 to TRBJ1-4; perhaps TRBD1 as D (6 bases). Germline values: CDR1 LNHDA, CDR2 SQIVND (reference sequence). V gave up 1 base and J gave up 7 bases, with 13 bases separating them. The length of the CDR3 is 15 residues. The chain's CDR3 is CASSIAETGREKLFF. CDR3 DNA sequence: TGTGCCAGTAGTATAGCGGAGACAGGCCGTGAAAAACTGTTTTTT.

The V call is TRBV7-2, the J call TRBJ2-7, with 7 nucleotides matching TRBD1. CDR1 and CDR2 from the germline V gene are SGHTA and FQGNSA. This CDR3 is 14 amino acids long. Trimming at V came to 0 bases and at J to 2 bases, leaving 1 base not matched to a gene. The CDR3 DNA reads as TGTGCCAGCAGCTTAGCAGGGGGCCCCTACGAGCAGTACGTC. The encoded protein is CASSLAGGPYEQYV.

This rearrangement joins TRBV14 to TRBJ1-2; TRBD1 matches 7 bases. V was pared by 0 bases and J by 6 bases, with 4 bases of the junction left unmatched. CDR3 length equals 14 residues. CDR1 and CDR2 (germline): SGHDN, FVKESK. CDR3 coding DNA: TGTGCCAGCAGCCAAGATGACAGGGTGCATGGCTACACCTTC. It specifies CASSQDDRVHGYTF.

A word on this clonotype: This clone may be a read error of a much larger clone one base away. This chain links TRBV7-2 with TRBJ2-5, with a possible D match to TRBD2 (5 bases). CDR3 length: 12 residues. Per germline, CDR1 SGHTA and CDR2 FQGNSA. CDR3 nucleotides: TGTGCCAACAGCTTAGAGGCGGGGACCCAGTACTTC. This codes for CANSLEAGTQYF.

This clonotype came up once. V gene TRBV7-4 combines with J gene TRBJ1-2; 7 bases match TRBD1. This CDR3 is 15 amino acids long. V trimming: 5 bases; J trimming: 5 bases; junction bases outside the gene matches: 11. Germline V gene sequence: CDR1 SGHVT, CDR2 SQSDAQ. CDR3 DNA: TGTGCCAGCAGCATTCGACAGGGAAGAAGGTATGGCTACACCTTC. Its protein product is CASSIRQGRRYGYTF.

This clonotype has more than one count but fewer than ten. The CDR3: CASSPRTSHATNEKLFF. The CDR3 DNA is TGTGCCAGCTCTCCCCGGACATCGCATGCAACTAATGAAAAACTGTTTTTT. The rearrangement uses TRBV6-2 or TRBV6-3 and TRBJ1-4, with D possibly being TRBD1 (5 bases). Trimming cost V 8 bases and J 0 bases, with 19 bases left between them. The CDR3 consists of 17 residues. Germline-derived CDR1 and CDR2 are MNHEY and SVGEGT.

This clonotype was counted a few times. The chain carries TRBV24-1 and TRBJ2-3, with 13 bases fitting TRBD2. The germline CDR1 and CDR2 sequences are KGHDR and SFDVKD. V was pared by 4 bases and J by 2 bases, with 5 bases of the junction left unmatched. The CDR3 sequence is 17 residues long. As DNA, the CDR3 is TGTGCCACCAGTGACCGGGGACTAGCGGGATACACAGATACGCAGTATTTT. Amino acids: CATSDRGLAGYTDTQYF.

This clonotype was counted a few times. The J gene is TRBJ1-4, the V gene TRBV24-1; 7 bases align to TRBD1. CDR1 is KGHDR and CDR2 is SFDVKD in the germline V gene. The CDR3 contains 15 residues. V lost 0 bases, J lost 7 bases, and 4 bases stayed unmatched. CDR3 residues: CATSDLGQDSEKLFF. CDR3 nucleotides: TGTGCCACCAGTGATTTGGGACAGGATAGTGAAAAACTGTTTTTT.

The gene calls are TRBV4-1 and TRBJ2-7; 8 bases agree with TRBD2. Unmatched junction bases numbered 4, after V lost 0 bases and J lost 3 bases. The CDR3 spans 15 residues. Germline CDR1 and CDR2: MGHRA and YSYEKL. The CDR3: CASSQDFLAGYEQYF. CDR3 nucleotide sequence: TGCGCCAGCAGCCAAGATTTTCTAGCGGGCTACGAGCAGTACTTC.